Below are 11 T cell receptor beta chains sequenced from a single sample in a study of cytomegalovirus exposure and HLA in healthy donors. Amplification used 60 Vbeta primers and 13 Jbeta primers. Measured with immunoSEQ multiplex PCR; TCRdb has only the in-frame clones, and not every one. The sample consists of over 250,000 clones, more than 80% of them appearing once. Sequenced input: PBMCs. These receptors all come from a man aged 40-55 years in good health and CMV-seropositive.

The gene calls are TRBV2 and TRBJ2-1, with 14 bases fitting TRBD2. V gave up 3 bases and J gave up 10 bases; unmatched junction bases: 5. Germline-derived CDR1 and CDR2 are SNHLY and FYNNEI. This CDR3 region has 15 residues. The CDR3 sequence: CASSEGLAGEREQFF. In DNA, the CDR3 is TGTGCCAGCAGTGAGGGACTAGCGGGGGAACGGGAGCAGTTCTTC.

The CDR3 sequence is CASRVEWEGEQYF. As DNA, the CDR3 is TGTGCCAGCAGGGTGGAGTGGGAGGGCGAGCAGTACTTC. V gene TRBV5-5 combines with J gene TRBJ2-7; 7 positions agree with TRBD2. The CDR3 runs to 13 residues. V trimming: 5 bases; J trimming: 6 bases; junction bases outside the gene matches: 8. The germline V gene encodes CDR1 SGHKS and CDR2 YYEKEE (reference sequence).

The chain combines TRBV6-1 with TRBJ2-1; 12 bases match TRBD2. This CDR3 has 18 residues. From germline, CDR1 is MNHNS and CDR2 SASEGT. With V trimmed by 4 bases and J by 8 bases, 15 bases remained unmatched. This CDR3 reads CASSVPSKTSGSGYEQFF. CDR3 DNA sequence: TGTGCCAGCAGTGTCCCAAGCAAGACTAGCGGGAGTGGATATGAGCAGTTCTTC.

The rearrangement links TRBV7-9 to TRBJ2-3; 12 nucleotides agree with TRBD2. Germline lookup yields CDR1 SEHNR and CDR2 FQNEAQ (reference sequence). The CDR3 is made up of 16 amino acids. Losses at the gene ends were 3 bases for V and 3 bases for J; bases not matched to a gene: 4. The CDR3 nucleotides read TGTGCCAGCAGCTTCCTAGCGGGAGGGTTGACAGATACGCAGTATTTT. It is translated as CASSFLAGGLTDTQYF.

This clone showed up just a few times. J is TRBJ1-1 and V is TRBV4-3; maybe TRBD1 (5 bases). This CDR3 spans 14 amino acids. The germline CDR1 and CDR2 sequences are LGHNA and YSLEER. V was trimmed by 4 bases and J by 0 bases, leaving 9 bases between them. Here the CDR3 reads CASSLGVMNTEAFF. In DNA form, the CDR3 reads TGCGCCAGCAGCCTAGGGGTCATGAACACTGAAGCTTTCTTT.

The rearrangement links TRBV10-2 to TRBJ1-3, with 8 bases fitting TRBD1. V shed 3 bases and J 0 bases; nucleotides not matched to a gene: 7. Germline values: CDR1 WSHSY, CDR2 SAAADI. The CDR3 runs to 17 residues. In DNA form, the CDR3 reads TGCGCCAGCAGTGAAAGACAGGGGACCTTCTCTGGAAACACCATATATTTT. Translated: CASSERQGTFSGNTIYF.

CDR3 in DNA: TGTGCCAGCAGCCGTGCAGGGTCGAACACCGGGGAGCTGTTTTTT. It encodes CASSRAGSNTGELFF. The chain carries TRBV28 and TRBJ2-2, with D possibly being TRBD1 (5 bases). The CDR3 loop spans 15 amino acids. Trimming left V 6 bases short and J 0 bases short, with 11 bases between. CDR1 is MDHEN, CDR2 SYDVKM, per germline. Looking up the rest from reference TRBV28 and TRBJ2-2 gives the full variable domain: DVKVTQSSRYLVKRTGEKVFLECVQDMDHENMFWYRQDPGLGLRLIYFSYDVKMKEKGDIPEGYSVSREKKERFSLILESASTNQTSMYLCASSRAGSNTGELFFGEGSRLTVL.

The V gene is TRBV27, the J gene TRBJ1-2, with D possibly TRBD1 on 6 matching bases. The CDR3 loop spans 14 amino acids. Between the trimmed V and J ends, which lost 0 bases and 8 bases, there was a span of 13 bases. Germline V gene lookup returns CDR1 MNHEY and CDR2 SMNVEV (reference sequence). The CDR3 spells CASSLSRGALGYTF. In DNA form, the CDR3 reads TGTGCCAGCAGTTTATCCCGGGGGGCCTTGGGCTACACCTTC.

The chain links TRBV12-5 to TRBJ2-3, with 10 nucleotides matching TRBD2. CDR3 length equals 15 residues. From germline, CDR1 is LGHNT and CDR2 FRNRAP. V lost 2 bases, J lost 5 bases, and 4 bases stayed unmatched. The CDR3 spells CASGLSSGSVDTQYF. CDR3 nucleotides: TGTGCTAGTGGTTTGTCTAGCGGGAGTGTAGATACGCAGTATTTT.

CDR3: CASSRGGTEAFF. The CDR3 nucleotides are TGTGCCAGCAGTCGAGGGGGAACTGAAGCTTTCTTT. This chain connects TRBV28 to TRBJ1-1, with D perhaps TRBD1 (6 bases). Trimming removed 5 bases at V and 5 bases at J, with 9 bases between. There are 12 residues in the CDR3. Per the germline V gene, CDR1 is MDHEN and CDR2 is SYDVKM.

The chain is built from TRBV5-1 and TRBJ2-2, with 9 bases lining up with TRBD1. CDR3 length: 15 residues. J was trimmed by 3 bases and V by 4 bases; bases with no gene match: 4. Germline V gene sequence: CDR1 SGHRS, CDR2 YFSETQ. DNA of the CDR3: TGCGCCAGCAGCCCCGGGACAGGGCACACCGGGGAGCTGTTTTTT. Amino acid sequence: CASSPGTGHTGELFF.